Each of the 5 T cell receptor beta chains below was sequenced from the same sample in a study of blood T cell repertoires in COVID-19. TCRdb's table, derived via immunoSEQ multiplex PCR, lists solely in-frame clones and lacks some. The sample shows just over 80,000 clones, more than 60% of them seen only once. Material: peripheral blood. The source of these receptors is an elderly woman with active or convalescent COVID-19.

The CDR3 loop reads CASSLGPGRHLEAFF. CDR3 DNA: TGTGCCAGCAGCTTAGGTCCCGGGAGGCATTTGGAAGCTTTCTTT. The genes are TRBV7-2 and TRBJ1-1, with D hard to call. Germline CDR1 is SGHTA and CDR2 is FQGNSA. The CDR3 totals 15 residues. V lost 1 base and J lost 8, with 17 bases in between.

This clone was counted only a few times. The chain combines TRBV24-1 with TRBJ2-3; 7 bases agree with TRBD2. The CDR3 is 15 amino acids. CDR1 KGHDR and CDR2 SFDVKD come from the germline V gene. V trimming: 1 base; J trimming: 1 base; junction bases outside the gene matches: 1. The CDR3 coding sequence is TGTGCCACCAGTGATTTACGGGGGGGCACAGATACGCAGTATTTT. Translation: CATSDLRGGTDTQYF.

This sequence joins TRBV5-1 and TRBJ2-7; D is possibly TRBD1 (6 bases). The V gene lost 4 bases and the J gene lost 5 bases, with 19 bases spanning the gap. CDR1 SGHRS and CDR2 YFSETQ come from the germline V gene. This CDR3 contains 15 residues. The CDR3 here is CASSVAGQKVDEQYF. The CDR3, as DNA: TGCGCCAGCAGCGTGGCCGGACAGAAGGTGGACGAGCAGTACTTC.

The gene calls are TRBV6-5 and TRBJ2-3; 10 bases match TRBD2. Trimming removed 9 bases from V and 0 bases from J; junction bases left unmatched: 3. The CDR3 is 14 amino acids. Germline assignment: CDR1 MNHEY and CDR2 SVGAGI. CDR3: CASIAGGSTDTQYF. The CDR3 region has the DNA TGTGCCAGTATAGCGGGGGGCAGCACAGATACGCAGTATTTT.

This clone has more than one count but fewer than ten. The chain employs TRBV7-8 and TRBJ1-1; TRBD1 might be the D (6 bases). Trimming removed 5 bases at V and 4 bases at J, with 11 bases between. Germline CDR1 reads SGHVS; CDR2 reads FQNEAQ. The CDR3 sequence is 13 residues long. The CDR3 nucleotides are TGTGCCAGCAGCAAAACAGGGTTCACTGAAGCTTTCTTT. This codes for CASSKTGFTEAFF.